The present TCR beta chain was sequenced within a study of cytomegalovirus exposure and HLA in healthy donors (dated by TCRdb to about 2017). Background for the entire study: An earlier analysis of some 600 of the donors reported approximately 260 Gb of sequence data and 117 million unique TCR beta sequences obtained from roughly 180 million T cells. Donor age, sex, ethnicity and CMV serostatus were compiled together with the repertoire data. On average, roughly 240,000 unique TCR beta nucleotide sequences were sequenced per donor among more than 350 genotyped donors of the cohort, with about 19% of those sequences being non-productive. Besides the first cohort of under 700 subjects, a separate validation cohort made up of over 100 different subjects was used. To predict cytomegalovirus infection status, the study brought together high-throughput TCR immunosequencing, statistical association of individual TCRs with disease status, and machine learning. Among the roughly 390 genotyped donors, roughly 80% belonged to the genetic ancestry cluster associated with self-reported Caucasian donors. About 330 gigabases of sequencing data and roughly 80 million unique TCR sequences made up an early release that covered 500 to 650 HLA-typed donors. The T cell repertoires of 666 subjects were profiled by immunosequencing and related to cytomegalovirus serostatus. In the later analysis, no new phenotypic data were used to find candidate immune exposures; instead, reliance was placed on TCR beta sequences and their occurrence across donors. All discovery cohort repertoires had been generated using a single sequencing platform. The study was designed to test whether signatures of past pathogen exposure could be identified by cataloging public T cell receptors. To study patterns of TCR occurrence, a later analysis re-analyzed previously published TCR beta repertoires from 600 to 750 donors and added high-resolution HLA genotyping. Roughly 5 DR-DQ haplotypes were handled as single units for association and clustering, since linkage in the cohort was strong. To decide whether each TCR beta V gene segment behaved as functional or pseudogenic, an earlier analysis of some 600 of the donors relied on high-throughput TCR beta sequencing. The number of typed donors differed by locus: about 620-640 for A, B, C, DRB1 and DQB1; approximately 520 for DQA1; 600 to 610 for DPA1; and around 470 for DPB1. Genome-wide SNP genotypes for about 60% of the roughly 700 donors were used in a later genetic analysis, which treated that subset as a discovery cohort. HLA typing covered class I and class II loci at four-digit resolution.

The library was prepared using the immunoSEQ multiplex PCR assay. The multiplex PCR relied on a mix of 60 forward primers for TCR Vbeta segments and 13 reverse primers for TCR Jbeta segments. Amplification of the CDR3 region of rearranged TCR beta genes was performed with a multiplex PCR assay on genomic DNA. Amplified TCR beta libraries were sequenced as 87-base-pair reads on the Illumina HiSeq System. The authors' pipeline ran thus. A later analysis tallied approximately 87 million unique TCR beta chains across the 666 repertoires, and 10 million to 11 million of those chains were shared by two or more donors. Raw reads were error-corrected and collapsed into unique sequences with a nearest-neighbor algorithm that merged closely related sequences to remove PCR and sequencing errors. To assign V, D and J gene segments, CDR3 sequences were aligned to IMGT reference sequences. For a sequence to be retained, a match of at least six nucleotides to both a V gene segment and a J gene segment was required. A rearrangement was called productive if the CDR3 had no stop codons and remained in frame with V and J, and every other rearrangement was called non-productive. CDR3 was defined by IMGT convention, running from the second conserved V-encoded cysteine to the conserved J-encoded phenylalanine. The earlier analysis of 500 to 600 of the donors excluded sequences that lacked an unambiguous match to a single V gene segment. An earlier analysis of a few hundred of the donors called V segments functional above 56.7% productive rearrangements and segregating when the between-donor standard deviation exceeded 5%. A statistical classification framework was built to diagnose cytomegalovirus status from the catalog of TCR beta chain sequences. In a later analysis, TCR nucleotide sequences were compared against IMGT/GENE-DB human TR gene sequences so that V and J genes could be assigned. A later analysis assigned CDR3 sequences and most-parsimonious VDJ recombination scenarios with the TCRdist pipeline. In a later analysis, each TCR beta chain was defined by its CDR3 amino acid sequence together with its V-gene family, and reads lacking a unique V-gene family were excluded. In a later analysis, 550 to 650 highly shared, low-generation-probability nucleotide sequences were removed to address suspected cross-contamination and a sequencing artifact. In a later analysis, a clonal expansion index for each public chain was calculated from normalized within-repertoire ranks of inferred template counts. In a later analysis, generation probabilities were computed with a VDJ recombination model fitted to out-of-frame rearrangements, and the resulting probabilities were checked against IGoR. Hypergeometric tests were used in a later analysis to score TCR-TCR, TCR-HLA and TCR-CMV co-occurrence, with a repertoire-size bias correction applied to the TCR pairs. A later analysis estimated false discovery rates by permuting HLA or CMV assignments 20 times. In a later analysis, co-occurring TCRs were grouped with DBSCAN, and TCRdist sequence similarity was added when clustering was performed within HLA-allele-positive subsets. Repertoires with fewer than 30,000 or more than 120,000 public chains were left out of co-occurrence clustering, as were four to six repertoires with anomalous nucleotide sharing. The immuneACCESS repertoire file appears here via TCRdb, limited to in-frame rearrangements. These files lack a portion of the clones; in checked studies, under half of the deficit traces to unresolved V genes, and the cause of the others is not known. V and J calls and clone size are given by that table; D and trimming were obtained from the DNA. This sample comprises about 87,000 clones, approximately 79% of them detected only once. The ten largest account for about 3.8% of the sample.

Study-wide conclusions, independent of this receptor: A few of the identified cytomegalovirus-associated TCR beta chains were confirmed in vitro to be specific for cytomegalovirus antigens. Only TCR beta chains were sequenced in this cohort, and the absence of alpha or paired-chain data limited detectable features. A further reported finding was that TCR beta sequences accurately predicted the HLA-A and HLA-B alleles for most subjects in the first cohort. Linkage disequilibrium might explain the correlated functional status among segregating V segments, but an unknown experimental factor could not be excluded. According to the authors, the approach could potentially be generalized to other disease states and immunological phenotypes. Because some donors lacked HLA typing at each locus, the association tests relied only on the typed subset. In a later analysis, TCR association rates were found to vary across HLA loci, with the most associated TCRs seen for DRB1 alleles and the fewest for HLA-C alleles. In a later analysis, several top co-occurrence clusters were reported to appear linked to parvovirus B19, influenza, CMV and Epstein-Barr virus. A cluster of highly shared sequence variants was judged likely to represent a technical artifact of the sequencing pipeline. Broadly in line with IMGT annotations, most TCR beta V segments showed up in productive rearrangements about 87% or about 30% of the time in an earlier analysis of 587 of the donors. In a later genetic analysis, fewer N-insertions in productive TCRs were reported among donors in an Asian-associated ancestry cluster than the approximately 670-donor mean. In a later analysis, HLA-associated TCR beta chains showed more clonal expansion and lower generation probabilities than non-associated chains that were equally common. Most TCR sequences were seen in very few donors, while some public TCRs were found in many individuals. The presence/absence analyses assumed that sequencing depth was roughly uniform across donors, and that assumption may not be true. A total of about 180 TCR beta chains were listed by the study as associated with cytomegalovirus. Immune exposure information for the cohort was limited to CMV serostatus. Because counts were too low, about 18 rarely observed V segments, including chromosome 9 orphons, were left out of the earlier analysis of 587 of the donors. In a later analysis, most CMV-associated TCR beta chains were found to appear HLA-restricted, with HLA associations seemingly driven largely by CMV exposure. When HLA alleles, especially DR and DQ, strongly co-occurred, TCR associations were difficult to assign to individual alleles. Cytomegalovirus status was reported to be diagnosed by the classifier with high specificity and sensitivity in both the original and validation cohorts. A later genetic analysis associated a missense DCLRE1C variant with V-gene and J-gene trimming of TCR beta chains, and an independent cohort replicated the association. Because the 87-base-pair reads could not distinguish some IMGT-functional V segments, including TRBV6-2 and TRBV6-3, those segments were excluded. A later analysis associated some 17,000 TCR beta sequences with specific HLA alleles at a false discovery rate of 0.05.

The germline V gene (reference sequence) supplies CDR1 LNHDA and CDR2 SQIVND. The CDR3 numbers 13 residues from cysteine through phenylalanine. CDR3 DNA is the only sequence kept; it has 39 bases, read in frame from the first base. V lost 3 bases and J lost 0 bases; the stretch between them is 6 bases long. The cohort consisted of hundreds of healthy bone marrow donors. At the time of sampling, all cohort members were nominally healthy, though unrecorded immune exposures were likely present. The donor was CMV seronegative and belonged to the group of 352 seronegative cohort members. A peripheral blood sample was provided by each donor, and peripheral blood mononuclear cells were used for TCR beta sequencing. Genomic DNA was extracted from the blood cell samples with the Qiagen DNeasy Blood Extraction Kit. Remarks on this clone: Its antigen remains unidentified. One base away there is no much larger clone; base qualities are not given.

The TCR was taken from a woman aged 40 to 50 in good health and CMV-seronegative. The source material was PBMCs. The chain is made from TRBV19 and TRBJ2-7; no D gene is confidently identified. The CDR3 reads CASSISYSYEQYF. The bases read TGTGCCAGTAGTATCTCCTACTCCTACGAGCAGTACTTC.